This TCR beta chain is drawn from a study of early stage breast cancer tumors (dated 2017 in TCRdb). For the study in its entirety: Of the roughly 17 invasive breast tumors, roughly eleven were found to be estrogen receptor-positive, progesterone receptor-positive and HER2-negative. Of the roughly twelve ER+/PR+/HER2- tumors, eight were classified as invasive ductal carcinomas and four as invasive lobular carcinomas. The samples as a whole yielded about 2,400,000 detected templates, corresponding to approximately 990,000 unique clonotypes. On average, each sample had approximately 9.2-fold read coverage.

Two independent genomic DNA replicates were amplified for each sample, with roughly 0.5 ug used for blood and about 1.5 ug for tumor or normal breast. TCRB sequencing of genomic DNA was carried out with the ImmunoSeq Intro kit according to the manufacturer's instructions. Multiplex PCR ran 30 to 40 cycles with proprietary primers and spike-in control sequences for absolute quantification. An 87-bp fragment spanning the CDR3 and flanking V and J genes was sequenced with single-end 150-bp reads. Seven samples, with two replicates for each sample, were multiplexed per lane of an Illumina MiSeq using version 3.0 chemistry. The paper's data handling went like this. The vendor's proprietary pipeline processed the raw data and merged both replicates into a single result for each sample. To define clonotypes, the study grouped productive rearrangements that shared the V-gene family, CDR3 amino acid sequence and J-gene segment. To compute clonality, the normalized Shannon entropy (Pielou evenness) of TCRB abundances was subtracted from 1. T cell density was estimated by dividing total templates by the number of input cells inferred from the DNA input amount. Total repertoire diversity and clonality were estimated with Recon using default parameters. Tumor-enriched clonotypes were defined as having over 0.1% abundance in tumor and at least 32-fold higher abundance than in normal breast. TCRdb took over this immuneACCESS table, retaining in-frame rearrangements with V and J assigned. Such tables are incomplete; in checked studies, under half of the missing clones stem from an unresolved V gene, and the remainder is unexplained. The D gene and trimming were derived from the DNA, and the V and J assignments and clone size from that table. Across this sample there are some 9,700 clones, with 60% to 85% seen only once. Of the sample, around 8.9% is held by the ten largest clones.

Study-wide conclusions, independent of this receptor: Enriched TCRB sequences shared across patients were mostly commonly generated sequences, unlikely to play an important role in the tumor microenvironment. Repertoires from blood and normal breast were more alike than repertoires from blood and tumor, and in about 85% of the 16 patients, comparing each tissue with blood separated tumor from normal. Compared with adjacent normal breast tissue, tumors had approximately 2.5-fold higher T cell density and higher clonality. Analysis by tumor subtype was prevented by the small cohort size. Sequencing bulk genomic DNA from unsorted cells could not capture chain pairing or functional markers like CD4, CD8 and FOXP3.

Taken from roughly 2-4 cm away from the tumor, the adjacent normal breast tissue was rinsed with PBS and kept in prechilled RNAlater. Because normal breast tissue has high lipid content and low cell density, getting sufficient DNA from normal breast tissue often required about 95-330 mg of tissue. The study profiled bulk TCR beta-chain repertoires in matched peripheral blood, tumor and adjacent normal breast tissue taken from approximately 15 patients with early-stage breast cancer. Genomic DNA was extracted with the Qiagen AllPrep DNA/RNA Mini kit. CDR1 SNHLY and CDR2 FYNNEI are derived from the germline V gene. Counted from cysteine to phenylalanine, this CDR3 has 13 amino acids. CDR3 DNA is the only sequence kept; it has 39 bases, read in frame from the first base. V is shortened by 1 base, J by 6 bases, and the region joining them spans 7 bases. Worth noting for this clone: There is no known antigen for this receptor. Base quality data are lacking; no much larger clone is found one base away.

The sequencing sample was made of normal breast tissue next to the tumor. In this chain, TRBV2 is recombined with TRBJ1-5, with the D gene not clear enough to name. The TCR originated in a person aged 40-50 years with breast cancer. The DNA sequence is TGTGCCAGCAGTGAAGGGGGAAGTCAGCCCCAGCATTTT. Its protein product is CASSEGGSQPQHF. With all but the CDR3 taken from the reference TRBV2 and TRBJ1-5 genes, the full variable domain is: EPEVTQTPSHQVTQMGQEVILRCVPISNHLYFYWYRQILGQKVEFLVSFYNNEISEKSEIFDDQFSVERPDGSNFTLKIRSTKLEDSAMYFCASSEGGSQPQHFGDGTRLSIL.